A selection of T cell receptor beta chains follows, all from one sample in a study of blood T cell repertoires in COVID-19. Profiling relied on immunoSEQ multiplex PCR, and the TCRdb table lists in-frame clones only, not all of them. The repertoire holds about 110,000 clones, about four fifths seen once, with over 4% in the top ten. The sample comprised peripheral blood. Receptors originate from a human donor in a cohort sampled during active COVID-19. The CDR3 runs from the conserved cysteine through the conserved F or W. D genes are given only for firm matches. Clone size is given for some rows only: seen once, a few or many times, or a class if the clone is expanded.

J,D,size,V,CDR3,DNA
TRBJ1-1,.,.,TRBV18,CASSDDRTNTEAFF,TGTGCCAGCTCGGACGACAGGACGAACACTGAAGCTTTCTTT
TRBJ1-3,.,.,TRBV4-1,CASSQGILRRDSGNTIYF,TGCGCCAGCAGCCAAGGAATTCTGCGGAGGGACTCTGGAAACACCATATATTTT
TRBJ1-1,.,once,TRBV11-2,CASSLGAEAFF,TGTGCCAGCAGCTTAGGAGCGGAAGCTTTCTTT
TRBJ1-1,.,.,TRBV6-5,CASSYSAGDRAAFF,TGTGCCAGCAGTTACTCGGCAGGGGACCGGGCGGCTTTCTTT
TRBJ2-3,TRBD2,.,TRBV5-1,CASGGTSADTQYF,TGCGCCAGCGGGGGGACTAGCGCAGATACGCAGTATTTT
TRBJ2-2,TRBD2,.,TRBV4-1,CASSQAEAGSAGELFF,TGCGCCAGCAGCCAAGCGGAAGCGGGATCAGCCGGGGAGCTGTTTTTT
TRBJ1-2,TRBD1,.,TRBV2,CASRMEQGPHGYTF,TGTGCCAGCAGGATGGAACAGGGGCCGCATGGCTACACCTTC
TRBJ1-1,.,.,TRBV28,CASSFVTVAEAFF,TGTGCCAGCAGTTTCGTTACAGTCGCTGAAGCTTTCTTT
TRBJ2-1,.,.,TRBV5-4,CASSPGRRDNEQFF,TGTGCCAGCAGTCCGGGACGGAGGGACAATGAGCAGTTCTTC
TRBJ2-5,TRBD2,.,TRBV7-7,CASSLAGRWASGSGETQYF,TGTGCCAGCAGCTTAGCGGGGCGGTGGGCTAGCGGGAGTGGAGAGACCCAGTACTTC
TRBJ1-2,TRBD1,.,TRBV5-1,CASSSGQASEGYTF,TGCGCCAGCAGCTCCGGACAGGCCTCGGAGGGCTACACCTTC
TRBJ2-5,TRBD2,.,TRBV27,CASSIIAGTTETQYF,TGTGCCAGCAGTATCATAGCGGGAACAACAGAGACCCAGTACTTC
TRBJ2-5,TRBD1,.,TRBV6-5,CASSEDRGLETQYF,TGTGCCAGCAGCGAGGACAGGGGGTTGGAGACCCAGTACTTC
TRBJ2-2,TRBD1,.,TRBV7-9,CASRYPGQGAGELFF,TGTGCCAGCAGATACCCGGGACAGGGGGCCGGGGAGCTGTTTTTT
TRBJ2-2,TRBD2,.,TRBV6-2/TRBV6-3,CASSPRRSSGANTGELFF,TGTGCCAGCAGCCCCCGCCGGTCTAGCGGCGCGAACACCGGGGAGCTGTTTTTT
TRBJ2-2,.,.,TRBV7-2,CASSLVFFSGELFF,TGTGCCAGCAGCTTAGTCTTCTTCTCCGGGGAGCTGTTTTTT
TRBJ2-1,.,.,TRBV11-3,CASSLDQRSEQFF,TGTGCCAGCAGCTTAGATCAGAGGAGTGAGCAGTTCTTC
TRBJ2-6,TRBD1,.,TRBV12-5,CASGTGKTGANVLTF,TGTGCTAGTGGGACAGGGAAGACTGGGGCCAACGTCCTGACTTTC
TRBJ1-2,.,.,TRBV5-4,CASSSSEGGYTF,TGTGCCAGCAGCTCCAGTGAGGGTGGCTACACCTTC
TRBJ2-5,TRBD2,.,TRBV5-1,CASRSTSGSVGETQYF,TGCGCCAGCAGGTCGACTAGCGGGAGTGTAGGAGAGACCCAGTACTTC
TRBJ2-1,TRBD2,once,TRBV7-2,CASSLGLAQRNEQFF,TGTGCCAGCAGCCTGGGACTAGCGCAAAGGAATGAGCAGTTCTTC
TRBJ2-7,TRBD2,.,TRBV9,CASSVGGRERDEQYF,TGTGCCAGCAGCGTAGGCGGGCGGGAGAGGGACGAGCAGTACTTC
TRBJ2-1,TRBD2,.,TRBV28,CASSGVLAGGRLNEQFF,TGTGCCAGCAGTGGAGTCCTAGCGGGAGGGAGGCTCAATGAGCAGTTCTTC
TRBJ1-2,.,many,TRBV29-1,CSVGENGYGYTF,TGCAGCGTTGGGGAGAATGGCTATGGCTACACCTTC
TRBJ1-2,.,.,TRBV19,CASRTISAGAHYGYTF,TGTGCCAGTAGGACAATCTCTGCAGGGGCGCATTATGGCTACACCTTC
TRBJ2-5,.,.,TRBV18,CASSPNRDGTQYF,TGTGCCAGCTCACCGAACAGGGACGGGACCCAGTACTTC